The entry below describes one T cell receptor beta chain. The antigen remains unidentified. Germline V gene lookup returns CDR1 LGHNT and CDR2 FRNRAP. V lost 0 bases to trimming and J lost 4 bases; unmatched junction nucleotides: 2. The CDR3 contains 15 residues. The PCR employed 60 Vbeta primers together with 13 Jbeta primers. Using immunoSEQ multiplex PCR, the repertoire was profiled, and TCRdb retains in-frame clones only, with some absent. The table records around 130,000 clones, about three quarters of them present only once. The data derive from a study of cytomegalovirus exposure and HLA in healthy donors. Study-level points and caveats: A few of the chains that were CMV-associated were confirmed in vitro to be specific for CMV antigens. Later analysis demonstrated an association between a missense DCLRE1C variant and TCR beta V- and J-gene trimming.

V gene TRBV12-5 combines with J gene TRBJ1-4, with 7 bases matching TRBD1. The sequenced material came from PBMCs. The source is a human donor in good health. DNA for the CDR3: TGTGCTAGTGGTTTGGTAGGGACAGATAATGAAAAACTGTTTTTT. As protein: CASGLVGTDNEKLFF.